This T cell receptor (beta chain) stems from a study of blood T cell repertoires in COVID-19. Whole-study context: Researchers got acute and convalescent COVID-19 samples from the United States, Italy and Spain. In each case, the material was cDNA or gDNA derived from T cells, B-cell-depleted T cells, or PBMCs.

As originally analysed: Counts of nucleated cells, estimated from reference gene primer amplification, were obtained. The protocol was immunoSEQ multiplex PCR, while the TCRdb copy is restricted to in-frame clones and leaves out a portion. That table supplies the V and J calls and clone size; D and trimming were determined from the DNA. This table has 150,000 to 200,000 clones, roughly 89% appearing once. Germline lookup yields CDR1 LGHDT and CDR2 YNNKEL (reference sequence). There are 16 residues in the CDR3. V was clipped by 1 base and J by 0 bases, with 10 bases between them. Sequencing used peripheral blood. The V gene is TRBV3-1 (or the pseudogene TRBV3-2), the J gene TRBJ1-3, with D hard to call. The source of this sequence is a man aged 18 to 30 with active or convalescent COVID-19. CDR3 amino acids: CASSQGFPGSGNTIYF. The DNA for the CDR3 is TGTGCCAGCAGCCAAGGTTTTCCAGGCTCTGGAAACACCATATATTTT.